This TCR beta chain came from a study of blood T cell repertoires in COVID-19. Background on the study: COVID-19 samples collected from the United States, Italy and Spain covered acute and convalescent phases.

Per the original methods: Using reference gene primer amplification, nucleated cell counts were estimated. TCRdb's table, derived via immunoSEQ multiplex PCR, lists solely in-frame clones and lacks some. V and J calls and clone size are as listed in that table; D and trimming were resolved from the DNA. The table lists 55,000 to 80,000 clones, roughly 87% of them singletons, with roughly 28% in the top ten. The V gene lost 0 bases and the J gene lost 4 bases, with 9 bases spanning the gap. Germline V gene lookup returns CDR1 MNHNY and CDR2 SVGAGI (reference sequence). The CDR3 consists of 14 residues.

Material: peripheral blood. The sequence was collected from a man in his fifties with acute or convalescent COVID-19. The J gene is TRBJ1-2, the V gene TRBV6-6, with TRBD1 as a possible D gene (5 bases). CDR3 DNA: TGTGCCAGCAGTTACTCGGTACAGGTCTATGGCTACACCTTC. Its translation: CASSYSVQVYGYTF.